The 28 T cell receptor beta chains reported below all come from one sample, sequenced in a study of blood T cell repertoires in COVID-19. Repertoires were generated with immunoSEQ multiplex PCR, while TCRdb's copy carries only in-frame clones and drops some. The sample contains about 250,000 clones, 65% to 90% of which appear only once. Sequenced sample: PBMCs or T cells enriched from blood (not recorded which). The receptor source for this set is a woman aged 45-60 years with acute COVID-19.

The V call is TRBV9, the J call TRBJ2-3, with 9 bases aligning to TRBD2. The J segment lost 3 bases and the V segment lost 7 bases, leaving 12 bases of the junction unmatched. The CDR3 is 16 amino acids. The germline CDR1 and CDR2 sequences are SGDLS and YYNGEE. The CDR3 sequence: CASLLRRAGGTDTQYF. CDR3 nucleotide sequence: TGTGCCAGCCTCCTCCGCCGAGCGGGGGGAACAGATACGCAGTATTTT.

This rearrangement joins TRBV11-2 to TRBJ2-3, with D hard to call. The CDR3 loop spans 13 amino acids. Germline assignment: CDR1 SGHAT and CDR2 FQNNGV. V lost 6 bases, J lost 2 bases, and 9 bases lay in between. This CDR3 reads CASSRPVTDTQYF. CDR3 DNA sequence: TGTGCCAGCAGTCGTCCCGTCACAGATACGCAGTATTTT.

The chain recombines TRBV6-5 with TRBJ1-2; unclear D gene. Germline values: CDR1 MNHEY, CDR2 SVGAGI. The CDR3 is 12 residues long. The V end lost 10 bases, the J end lost 4 bases, and 13 bases lay between the germline ends. CDR3 nucleotide sequence: TGTGCCAACGACCCGGCAGGCTATGGCTACACCTTC. As protein: CANDPAGYGYTF.

V and J are TRBV5-1 and TRBJ1-1; TRBD1 matches 9 bases. CDR3 size: 13 residues. Losses at the gene ends were 5 bases for V and 3 bases for J; bases not matched to a gene: 2. Germline CDR1 reads SGHRS; CDR2 reads YFSETQ. Written as DNA, the CDR3 is TGCGCCAGCAGACGGGACAGGGACACTGAAGCTTTCTTT. The encoded protein is CASRRDRDTEAFF.

V and J are TRBV5-1 and TRBJ1-2; maybe TRBD1 (6 bases). V lost 4 bases to trimming and J lost 3 bases, with 13 bases between them. Germline V gene data show CDR1 as SGHRS and CDR2 as YFSETQ. This CDR3 has 14 amino acids. The CDR3 sequence is CASSPMTGDYGYTF. CDR3 nucleotide sequence: TGCGCCAGCAGCCCGATGACAGGAGACTATGGCTACACCTTC.

The chain is built from TRBV2 and TRBJ1-2, with D uncertain. The V end was cut by 0 bases, the J end by 4 bases, with 15 bases between. This CDR3 spans 16 amino acids. Germline assignment: CDR1 SNHLY and CDR2 FYNNEI. CDR3 nucleotides: TGTGCCAGCAGTGAAGCGCTTCAGAACATTTTCTATGGCTACACCTTC. It is translated as CASSEALQNIFYGYTF.

J is TRBJ1-5 and V is TRBV30; D is possibly TRBD1 (5 bases). The CDR3 is 13 residues long. Germline loops: CDR1 GTSNPN, CDR2 SVGIG (reference sequence). The germline V and J ends were trimmed by 8 bases and 1 base, with 12 bases remaining between them. CDR3 coding DNA: TGTGCCAGCACCGACAGCAGCAATCAGCCCCAGCATTTT. It specifies CASTDSSNQPQHF. Full variable domain (remainder filled in from reference TRBV30 and TRBJ1-5): SQTIHQWPATLVQPVGSPLSLECTVEGTSNPNLYWYRQAAGRGLQLLFYSVGIGQISSEVPQNLSASRPQDRQFILSSKKLLLSDSGFYLCASTDSSNQPQHFGDGTRLSIL.

The chain uses TRBV14 and TRBJ1-1; D uncertain. Germline lookup yields CDR1 SGHDN and CDR2 FVKESK. The CDR3 length is 11 residues. The V end lost 9 bases, the J end lost 5 bases, and 10 bases lay between the germline ends. CDR3 DNA sequence: TGTGCCAGTGCGGATTGGACTGAAGCTTTCTTT. This encodes CASADWTEAFF.

This clone appeared many times. This chain joins TRBV4-3 and TRBJ1-1; no definite D call. V was trimmed by 4 bases and J by 1 base, leaving 7 bases between them. Germline-derived CDR1 and CDR2 are LGHNA and YSLEER. The CDR3 consists of 13 residues. The CDR3 coding sequence is TGCGCCAGCAGCCCTGTTCGGAACACTGAAGCTTTCTTT. This sequence encodes CASSPVRNTEAFF.

The chain employs TRBV7-8 and TRBJ1-3; the D is unclear. V lost 6 bases and J 3 bases, leaving 12 bases between the germline ends. Germline CDR1 is SGHVS and CDR2 is FQNEAQ. CDR3 size: 14 residues. The CDR3 nucleotides are TGTGCCAGCAGAGAGACGGACTTTGGAAACACCATATATTTT. This encodes CASRETDFGNTIYF.

The chain uses TRBV25-1 and TRBJ1-6; D is unresolved. This CDR3 is 14 amino acids long. Germline CDR1 is MGHDK and CDR2 is SYGVNS. Trimming stripped 7 bases from V and 7 bases from J, with 14 bases between. The CDR3 sequence: CASMGGWENSPLHF. The CDR3 nucleotides read TGTGCCAGCATGGGTGGATGGGAGAATTCACCCCTCCACTTT.

CDR3 nucleotide sequence: TGCGCCAGCAGACCCGGGACAGAGTCCTACGAGCAGTACTTC. It translates to CASRPGTESYEQYF. The V call is TRBV5-1, the J call TRBJ2-7, with TRBD1 matching over 7 bases. V trimming: 5 bases; J trimming: 1 base; junction bases outside the gene matches: 6. Germline values: CDR1 SGHRS, CDR2 YFSETQ. The CDR3 covers 14 residues. Drawing the rest from reference TRBV5-1 and TRBJ2-7, the complete variable domain is KAGVTQTPRYLIKTRGQQVTLSCSPISGHRSVSWYQQTPGQGLQFLFEYFSETQRNKGNFPGRFSGRQFSNSRSEMNVSTLELGDSALYLCASRPGTESYEQYFGPGTRLTVT.

The chain combines TRBV6-6 with TRBJ2-3; 7 bases line up with TRBD2. The V and J ends lost 7 bases and 0 bases, in that order; junction bases with no gene match: 4. Looked up from germline, CDR1 is MNHNY and CDR2 is SVGAGI (reference sequence). The CDR3 sequence is 14 residues long. This CDR3 is CASKLATSTDTQYF. CDR3 DNA sequence: TGTGCCAGCAAACTAGCGACCAGCACAGATACGCAGTATTTT.

The V call is TRBV29-1, the J call TRBJ2-7; 12 bases are a match to TRBD1. This CDR3 spans 16 amino acids. V trimming: 1 base; J trimming: 5 bases; junction bases outside the gene matches: 9. Germline lookup yields CDR1 SQVTM and CDR2 ANQGSEA. CDR3 residues: CSVEAPGQGAENEQYF. DNA of the CDR3: TGCAGCGTTGAAGCACCGGGACAGGGGGCAGAAAACGAGCAGTACTTC.

The chain joins TRBV9 to TRBJ1-5; a possible D gene is TRBD1 (5 bases). Trimming left V 0 bases short and J 9 bases short, with 10 bases between. Germline CDR1 SGDLS, CDR2 YYNGEE. The CDR3 length is 13 residues. The chain's CDR3 is CASSVGTKGPQHF. CDR3 DNA sequence: TGTGCCAGCAGCGTAGGGACAAAGGGGCCCCAGCATTTT.

This clone occurred once. This chain links TRBV4-3 with TRBJ2-6, with TRBD1 as a possible D gene (6 bases). V dropped 1 base and J dropped 0 bases, with 13 bases sitting between them. The CDR3 has 18 amino acids. CDR1 and CDR2 (germline): LGHNA, YSLEER. CDR3 nucleotide sequence: TGCGCCAGCAGCCAAGGAATAGGGACAAGCTCTGGGGCCAACGTCCTGACTTTC. It codes for CASSQGIGTSSGANVLTF.

V and J are TRBV2 and TRBJ1-2; D call uncertain. Germline V lookup: CDR1 SNHLY, CDR2 FYNNEI. The ends were cut back, 8 bases at V and 7 bases at J, with 14 bases in the middle. There are 12 residues in the CDR3. The CDR3 DNA is TGTGCCAGCCGCCGTGATGAGGGTGGCTACACCTTC. The encoded protein is CASRRDEGGYTF.

The V and J genes are TRBV5-1 and TRBJ2-5; D perhaps matches TRBD2 (7 bases). Germline V gives CDR1 SGHRS, CDR2 YFSETQ. The CDR3 length is 15 residues. Trimming took 6 bases from V and 0 from J, leaving 15 bases between them. The CDR3 sequence is CASTPRGGYQETQYF. CDR3 bases: TGCGCCAGCACCCCAAGGGGGGGTTACCAAGAGACCCAGTACTTC.

The genes are TRBV5-4 and TRBJ1-5; TRBD1 aligns across 9 bases. Germline CDR1 is SGHNT and CDR2 is YYREEE (reference sequence). The CDR3 loop spans 15 amino acids. With 2 bases clipped from V and 4 bases from J, the junction kept 4 bases outside the gene matches. CDR3: CASSLQGAGNQPQHF. The CDR3, as DNA: TGTGCCAGCAGCTTACAGGGGGCAGGGAATCAGCCCCAGCATTTT. Combining the CDR3 with reference TRBV5-4 and TRBJ1-5 gives the whole variable domain ETGVTQSPTHLIKTRGQQVTLRCSSQSGHNTVSWYQQALGQGPQFIFQYYREEENGRGNFPPRFSGLQFPNYSSELNVNALELDDSALYLCASSLQGAGNQPQHFGDGTRLSIL.

The chain combines TRBV19 with TRBJ2-2; 8 positions agree with TRBD1. V dropped 0 bases and J dropped 5; count of bases not matched to a gene: 11. This CDR3 is 18 amino acids long. Germline loops: CDR1 LNHDA, CDR2 SQIVND (reference sequence). CDR3 loop: CASSIDLRTGWNTGELFF. CDR3 coding DNA: TGTGCCAGTAGTATAGATCTCAGGACAGGGTGGAATACCGGGGAGCTGTTTTTT.

The rearrangement uses TRBV6-4 and TRBJ2-3, with D unresolved. The germline CDR1 and CDR2 sequences are MRHNA and SNTAGT. The length of the CDR3 is 14 residues. V was cut by 0 bases and J by 4 bases, with 8 bases left in between. The CDR3, as DNA: TGTGCCAGCAGTGACTCGGCACTACCAGATACGCAGTATTTT. It translates to CASSDSALPDTQYF.

The chain carries TRBV18 and TRBJ2-5; perhaps TRBD2 as D (5 bases). The ends were cut back, 1 base at V and 5 bases at J, with 14 bases in the middle. This CDR3 has 15 residues. Per germline, CDR1 KGHSH and CDR2 LQKENI. Here the CDR3 reads CASSPRESRGETQYF. DNA of the CDR3: TGTGCCAGCTCACCACGGGAATCGCGAGGGGAGACCCAGTACTTC.

The V gene is TRBV20-1, the J gene TRBJ1-1; D is unclear. The CDR3 totals 11 residues. CDR1 is DFQATT, CDR2 SNEGSKA, per germline (reference sequence). Trimming left V 5 bases short and J 1 base short, with 5 bases between. In DNA form, the CDR3 reads TGCAGTGCTGTACAGAACACTGAAGCTTTCTTT. Protein: CSAVQNTEAFF.

A single count supports this clone. The rearrangement links TRBV2 to TRBJ1-5; 7 nucleotides agree with TRBD1. Germline-derived CDR1 and CDR2 are SNHLY and FYNNEI. CDR3 length: 16 residues. J gave up 2 bases and V 8 bases, and 12 bases lay outside the gene matches. CDR3 region: CASGDSSYSGNQPQHF. The CDR3 DNA reads TGTGCCAGCGGGGACAGTTCCTATAGCGGCAATCAGCCCCAGCATTTT.

The chain couples TRBV7-2 to TRBJ1-2, with TRBD1 matching 9 bases. The CDR3 contains 18 residues. J was trimmed by 4 bases and V by 2 bases; bases with no gene match: 14. In germline, CDR1 is SGHTA, CDR2 FQGNSA. CDR3 region: CASSLNPDLGQGIYGYTF. The CDR3 nucleotides are TGTGCCAGCAGCTTAAATCCTGATCTTGGACAGGGGATCTATGGCTACACCTTC.

This rearrangement joins TRBV5-1 to TRBJ2-7, with D possibly being TRBD1 (6 bases). The CDR3 covers 13 residues. In germline, CDR1 is SGHRS, CDR2 YFSETQ. V dropped 5 bases and J dropped 1 base, with 10 bases sitting between them. The CDR3 nucleotides are TGCGCCAGCAGACCCGGGACATCCTACGAGCAGTACTTC. Its protein product is CASRPGTSYEQYF.

The genes are TRBV18 and TRBJ1-4; 8 positions match TRBD1. V lost 3 bases, J lost 6 bases, and 3 bases stayed unmatched. This CDR3 spans 14 amino acids. Germline V gene sequence: CDR1 KGHSH, CDR2 LQKENI. The CDR3 DNA sequence: TGTGCCAGCTCACCGACAGGGGAGCATGAAAAACTGTTTTTT. The encoded protein is CASSPTGEHEKLFF.

This rearrangement joins TRBV7-9 to TRBJ1-1, with TRBD1 matching 9 bases. This CDR3 comprises 14 residues. The trim removed 4 bases at V and 7 bases at J, leaving 7 bases unmatched. Germline-derived CDR1 and CDR2 are SEHNR and FQNEAQ (reference sequence). In DNA form, the CDR3 reads TGTGCCAGCAGCTCGGGACAGGGCCTGGGTGAAGCTTTCTTT. Residues: CASSSGQGLGEAFF.